These 20 T cell receptor beta chains originate from one sample sequenced in a study of post-analysis software for immune sequencing data. Study-level results: Five or six TRBV segments were more frequent in patients than controls; TRBV5-6, TRBV5-1 and TRBV20-1 belonged to this group.

Their specific antigens are unknown. Every TCR beta cDNA library bore unique molecular identifiers. TCRdb re-analysed the PCR reads in MiXCR, keeping a single row per CDR3 protein. This repertoire shows around 440,000 distinct CDR3 sequences, 40% to 55% found once; its top ten account for roughly an eighth. Sequencing was carried out using blood. All receptors come from a girl aged 10 to 17 with multiple sclerosis.

CDR3 in DNA: TGTGCCAGCATCCTATACGCCTCGAACACCGGGGAGCTGTTTTTT. It encodes CASILYASNTGELFF. The chain joins TRBV11-2 to TRBJ2-2; D is uncertain. Germline V gives CDR1 SGHAT, CDR2 FQNNGV. The CDR3 runs to 15 residues. Trimming removed 7 bases at V and 0 bases at J, with 12 bases between.

The V call is TRBV7-3, the J call TRBJ2-1, with 7 bases identical to TRBD1. CDR1 and CDR2 from the germline V gene are SGHTA and FQGTGA. The V and J ends lost 5 bases and 4 bases, in that order; junction bases with no gene match: 11. This CDR3 has 16 residues. The chain's CDR3 is CASSTHRGLAYNEQFF. CDR3 nucleotides: TGTGCCAGCAGCACCCACAGGGGTCTTGCTTACAATGAGCAGTTCTTC.

This clonotype appeared a single time. The CDR3 loop is CAWRRGRFAEAFF. Here the CDR3 DNA reads TGTGCCTGGAGAAGGGGCCGGTTTGCTGAAGCTTTCTTT. The chain has TRBV30 and TRBJ1-1, with D perhaps matching TRBD1 (5 bases). Trimming left V 3 bases short and J 6 bases short, with 14 bases between. Germline V gene data show CDR1 as GTSNPN and CDR2 as SVGIG (reference sequence). CDR3 size: 13 residues.

This chain joins TRBV21-1 and TRBJ2-7; TRBD1, the table's D call, lacks a check against the DNA. TRBV21-1 is assigned pseudogene status. The CDR3 is 13 amino acids. CDR3 in amino acids: CASSKDNSYEQYF. CDR3 sequence (DNA): TGTGCCAGCAGCAAGGACAACTCCTACGAGCAGTACTTC.

This clonotype was detected many times. The J gene is TRBJ1-2, the V gene TRBV29-1; no clear D gene. The CDR3 has 11 residues. The V end lost 3 bases, the J end lost 4 bases, and 6 bases lay between the germline ends. The V gene's germline CDR1 is SQVTM and CDR2 ANQGSEA. This CDR3 is CSVDTAYGYTF. In DNA form, the CDR3 reads TGCAGCGTTGATACCGCCTATGGCTACACCTTC.

This clonotype has only a few counts. The V gene is TRBV5-1, the J gene TRBJ1-2; TRBD1 aligns across 8 bases. The CDR3 has 16 residues. The germline CDR1 and CDR2 sequences are SGHRS and YFSETQ. The J segment lost 6 bases and the V segment lost 5 bases, leaving 15 bases of the junction unmatched. Here the CDR3 reads CASRSGQGLGVDGYTF. The CDR3 DNA sequence: TGCGCCAGCAGGTCCGGACAGGGATTGGGGGTAGATGGCTACACCTTC.

This chain joins TRBV29-1 and TRBJ1-1; 7 nucleotides align to TRBD1. Germline-derived CDR1 and CDR2 are SQVTM and ANQGSEA. The length of the CDR3 is 17 residues. Trimming removed 7 bases from V and 1 base from J; junction bases left unmatched: 18. The CDR3 DNA is TGCAGCGGCCTCATAGGGACCCCGGACAGGAGGAACACTGAAGCTTTCTTT. It is translated as CSGLIGTPDRRNTEAFF.

Notes on this clonotype: A junction end diverges from the germline sequence, so it may reflect a read error. The chain uses TRBV18 and TRBJ2-7, with 11 bases aligning to TRBD2. The J call may be incorrect, as the DNA end agrees better with TRBJ2-5. The CDR3 is made up of 16 amino acids. Germline V gene sequence: CDR1 KGHSH, CDR2 LQKENI. The CDR3 DNA is TGTGTCAGCTCACCGAGGTCTAGCGGGAGGACGGAGACCCAGTACTTC. Encoded protein: CVSSPRSSGRTETQYF.

V and J are TRBV6-5 and TRBJ1-4; TRBD1 matches at 11 bases. CDR3 length: 18 amino acids. In germline, CDR1 is MNHEY, CDR2 SVGAGI. The V and J ends lost 1 base and 0 bases, in that order; junction bases with no gene match: 4. CDR3 in DNA: TGTGCCAGCAGTTACTGGCCGGGACAGGGGGCAACTAATGAAAAACTGTTTTTT. Translating it yields CASSYWPGQGATNEKLFF.

The chain carries TRBV29-1 and TRBJ1-1, with D perhaps matching TRBD1 (5 bases). V was cut by 1 base and J by 7 bases, with 10 bases left in between. Germline CDR1 is SQVTM and CDR2 is ANQGSEA. The length of the CDR3 is 12 residues. The DNA of the CDR3 is TGCAGCGTTGAAGGGGGGACCTTTGAAGCTTTCTTT. This translates into CSVEGGTFEAFF.

The chain has TRBV5-1 and TRBJ2-7; TRBD2 aligns across 7 bases. The CDR3 has 15 amino acids. V shed 0 bases and J 0 bases; nucleotides not matched to a gene: 3. The germline V gene encodes CDR1 SGHRS and CDR2 YFSETQ. CDR3 sequence reads: CASSLEGGPSYEQYF. The CDR3 nucleotides read TGCGCCAGCAGCTTGGAGGGAGGGCCCTCCTACGAGCAGTACTTC.

The CDR3, as DNA: TGCGCCAGCAGCCATCCAGTCGGGCCAAGTTACGAGCAGTACTTC. Amino acid sequence: CASSHPVGPSYEQYF. The rearrangement joins TRBV4-1 to TRBJ2-7; D is undetermined. The CDR3 runs to 15 residues. CDR1 and CDR2 from the germline V gene are MGHRA and YSYEKL. Trimming pared 3 bases from V and 4 bases from J, leaving 16 bases between.

This chain joins TRBV6-5 and TRBJ1-2; D may be TRBD1 (6 bases). The V gene lost 2 bases and the J gene lost 8 bases, with 18 bases spanning the gap. Per the germline V gene, CDR1 is MNHEY and CDR2 is SVGAGI. This CDR3 contains 15 residues. CDR3 in amino acids: CASSYHTAGAEGYTF. CDR3 sequence (DNA): TGTGCCAGCAGTTACCACACGGCAGGGGCGGAGGGCTACACCTTC.

The V call is TRBV12-3 or TRBV12-4, the J call TRBJ2-7; D not resolved. V lost 7 bases and J lost 4, with 14 bases in between. This CDR3 has 13 amino acids. The CDR3 loop reads CASKRASIYEQYF. As DNA, the CDR3 is TGTGCCAGCAAAAGAGCGTCCATATACGAGCAGTACTTC.

Worth noting for this clonotype: The junction differs from germline at one of its ends, possibly a read error. The V gene is TRBV6-5, the J gene TRBJ1-4, with unresolved D. CDR1 is MNHEY and CDR2 is SVGAGI in the germline V gene. The length of the CDR3 is 15 residues. In DNA form, the CDR3 reads TGTGCCAGCGGTTACAATGCGGGTCTTAATGAAAAACTGTTTTTT. This translates into CASGYNAGLNEKLFF.

This clonotype was observed a few times. The genes are TRBV28 and TRBJ2-3; a weak D match, TRBD1 (6 bases). V lost 6 bases and J lost 2, with 12 bases in between. The germline CDR1 and CDR2 sequences are MDHEN and SYDVKM. This CDR3 contains 14 residues. The CDR3 DNA reads as TGTGCCAGCAGCCCCAGGACAGTCACAGATACGCAGTATTTT. It codes for CASSPRTVTDTQYF.

The CDR3 here is CASRGDSAGYTF. The CDR3 region has the DNA TGTGCCAGCCGAGGGGACAGCGCTGGCTACACCTTC. The chain employs TRBV6-6 and TRBJ1-2; 7 bases map to TRBD1. Looked up from germline, CDR1 is MNHNY and CDR2 is SVGAGI (reference sequence). V shed 8 bases and J 7 bases; nucleotides not matched to a gene: 7. The CDR3 is made up of 12 amino acids.

This chain joins TRBV5-1 and TRBJ2-5; perhaps TRBD2 as D (6 bases). Trimming removed 0 bases from V and 11 bases from J, with 26 bases in between. Germline assignment: CDR1 SGHRS and CDR2 YFSETQ. The CDR3 length is 17 residues. The CDR3 protein is CASSLVGLRGDLREQYF. CDR3 DNA sequence: TGCGCCAGCAGCTTGGTGGGGCTACGAGGGGACCTTCGGGAGCAGTACTTC.

This chain connects TRBV24-1 to TRBJ2-5; D unresolved. Matching the DNA end better, TRBJ2-7 makes the J call doubtful. Germline CDR1 KGHDR, CDR2 SFDVKD. This CDR3 contains 14 residues. CDR3 bases: TGTGCCACCAGTGATCGCGGCACCCTCGGCGAGCAGTACTTC. Protein product: CATSDRGTLGEQYF.

This chain connects TRBV27 to TRBJ2-6, with 8 bases aligning to TRBD2. Germline V gives CDR1 MNHEY, CDR2 SMNVEV (reference sequence). This CDR3 has 17 residues. The V segment lost 2 bases and the J segment 0 bases; nucleotides outside the gene matches: 3. The CDR3 region has the DNA TGTGCCAGCAGTTTACGCCTAGCGGGCTCTGGGGCCAACGTCCTGACTTTC. Encoded protein: CASSLRLAGSGANVLTF.